These 21 T cell receptor beta chains originate from one sample sequenced in a study of radiotherapy plus CTLA-4 blockade in lung cancer. TCRdb keeps only in-frame clones here, not all; method: immunoSEQ multiplex PCR. The data hold tens of thousands of clones, with 78% observed a single time. The specimen was peripheral blood, collected from a patient treated with radiotherapy plus ipilimumab. These receptors all stem from a human donor with non-small cell lung cancer who had a partial response to radiotherapy plus ipilimumab. Some clones in this sample may be carry-over from other donors' samples.

V gene TRBV18 combines with J gene TRBJ2-5; 8 nucleotides line up with TRBD1. Germline V gene sequence: CDR1 KGHSH, CDR2 LQKENI. The V segment lost 5 bases and the J segment 5 bases; nucleotides outside the gene matches: 13. The CDR3 contains 16 residues. This CDR3 is CASSTGSQGAKETQYF. Written as DNA, the CDR3 is TGTGCCAGCTCAACCGGCTCTCAGGGGGCGAAGGAGACCCAGTACTTC.

Of note for this clone: Distinct nucleotide sequences in the sample also encode this CDR3. This chain connects TRBV5-1 to TRBJ1-4; 9 bases are a match to TRBD1. The CDR3 has 14 amino acids. After removal of 3 bases from V and 6 bases from J, the junction contained 3 bases not matched to a gene. Germline CDR1 and CDR2: SGHRS and YFSETQ. The CDR3 is CASSSGTGYEKLFF. The CDR3 DNA is TGCGCCAGCAGCTCCGGGACAGGGTATGAAAAACTGTTTTTT.

This clone was detected only a few times. This rearrangement joins TRBV5-1 to TRBJ2-7, with 9 bases that match TRBD2. The CDR3 loop spans 15 amino acids. Germline CDR1 SGHRS, CDR2 YFSETQ. V shed 3 bases and J 3 bases; nucleotides not matched to a gene: 7. CDR3 DNA sequence: TGCGCCAGCAGCTCCCCGACTAGCGGTGGCTACGAGCAGTACTTC. This sequence encodes CASSSPTSGGYEQYF.

The V call is TRBV9, the J call TRBJ2-1, with TRBD2 identical over 15 bases. Trimming at V came to 0 bases and at J to 1 base, leaving 5 bases not matched to a gene. CDR1 and CDR2 (germline): SGDLS, YYNGEE. This CDR3 has 19 residues. The CDR3 DNA reads as TGTGCCAGCAGCGTAGTGGGGACTAGCGGGAGGTTATCCTACAATGAGCAGTTCTTC. Amino acids: CASSVVGTSGRLSYNEQFF.

This rearrangement joins TRBV25-1 to TRBJ1-2, with TRBD1 identical over 8 bases. CDR3 size: 15 residues. The trim removed 6 bases at V and 6 bases at J, leaving 12 bases unmatched. CDR1 is MGHDK, CDR2 SYGVNS, per germline. The CDR3 nucleotides read TGTGCCAGCAGAAGTGAGCATCAGGGGGCGGATGGCTACACCTTC. This sequence encodes CASRSEHQGADGYTF.

Here the CDR3 reads CASSQGASGGARETQYF. The CDR3 region has the DNA TGTGCCAGCAGCCAAGGTGCTAGCGGGGGGGCCCGGGAGACCCAGTACTTC. The chain joins TRBV4-2 to TRBJ2-5; TRBD2 aligns across 12 bases. This CDR3 comprises 17 residues. The germline V gene encodes CDR1 LGHNA and CDR2 YNFKEQ. V gave up 1 base and J gave up 5 bases; unmatched junction bases: 8.

The chain carries TRBV11-3 and TRBJ2-7; perhaps TRBD1 as D (6 bases). Trimming shortened V by 5 bases and J by 2 bases, and 13 bases separated the two germline ends. This CDR3 is built from 14 residues. CDR1 is SGHNT and CDR2 is YENEEA in the germline V gene. The CDR3 sequence is CASSQGRGTYEQYF. DNA for the CDR3: TGTGCCAGCAGCCAGGGCAGGGGTACCTACGAGCAGTACTTC.

Only one count was recorded for this clone. This sequence joins TRBV6-5 and TRBJ2-7; 8 bases agree with TRBD1. This CDR3 is built from 13 residues. Trimming at V came to 6 bases and at J to 3 bases, leaving 4 bases not matched to a gene. Germline V gene data show CDR1 as MNHEY and CDR2 as SVGAGI. The CDR3 loop is CASRRTGSYEQYF. As DNA, the CDR3 is TGTGCCAGCAGAAGGACAGGGAGCTACGAGCAGTACTTC.

The count of this clone is one. V usage is TRBV28 and J usage is TRBJ2-3, with TRBD1 identical over 11 bases. CDR3 length: 16 residues. V dropped 5 bases and J dropped 2; count of bases not matched to a gene: 6. Germline-derived CDR1 and CDR2 are MDHEN and SYDVKM. CDR3 nucleotide sequence: TGTGCCAGCAGTAGGACAGGGGGCAGCCTCACAGATACGCAGTATTTT. Protein: CASSRTGGSLTDTQYF.

The rearrangement links TRBV11-3 to TRBJ2-5; 7 nucleotides align to TRBD1. Unmatched junction bases numbered 4, after V lost 5 bases and J lost 1 base. The germline V gene has CDR1 SGHNT and CDR2 YENEEA. This CDR3 spans 14 amino acids. CDR3 sequence reads: CASSKRDSQETQYF. The DNA of the CDR3 is TGTGCCAGCAGCAAACGGGACAGCCAAGAGACCCAGTACTTC.

CDR3 DNA: TGTGCCAGCATCACCGGAGTAGCGGGAGTCTACGAGCAGTACTTC. Its translation is CASITGVAGVYEQYF. The chain employs TRBV6-6 and TRBJ2-7; 9 bases map to TRBD2. The CDR3 is 15 residues long. The V and J ends lost 7 bases and 3 bases, in that order; junction bases with no gene match: 10. The germline V gene encodes CDR1 MNHNY and CDR2 SVGAGI (reference sequence).

This clone was picked up a small number of times. The rearrangement uses TRBV7-2 and TRBJ2-5; D is unclear. V lost 4 bases and J lost 2, with 14 bases in between. The CDR3 loop spans 15 amino acids. Germline CDR1 reads SGHTA; CDR2 reads FQGNSA. As DNA, the CDR3 is TGTGCCAGCAGCTCTCAGGCCAACCTTCAAGAGACCCAGTACTTC. Translation gives CASSSQANLQETQYF.

V is TRBV19 and J is TRBJ1-2; TRBD1 is a possible D gene (6 bases). V shed 3 bases and J shed 5 bases, with 16 bases lying between them. The CDR3 loop spans 15 amino acids. Per germline, CDR1 LNHDA and CDR2 SQIVND (reference sequence). The CDR3 sequence is CASSILRGAHYGYTF. DNA for the CDR3: TGTGCCAGTAGTATCCTCCGGGGGGCGCATTATGGCTACACCTTC.

This chain joins TRBV5-1 and TRBJ2-3; tentatively, D is TRBD1 (6 bases). The germline gives CDR1 SGHRS, CDR2 YFSETQ. Trimming left V 0 bases short and J 4 bases short, with 12 bases between. The CDR3 is 15 residues long. CDR3 sequence: CASSLEGGESDTQYF. The CDR3 DNA follows: TGCGCCAGCAGCTTGGAAGGGGGAGAATCAGATACGCAGTATTTT. Variable domain in full (rest from reference TRBV5-1 and TRBJ2-3): KAGVTQTPRYLIKTRGQQVTLSCSPISGHRSVSWYQQTPGQGLQFLFEYFSETQRNKGNFPGRFSGRQFSNSRSEMNVSTLELGDSALYLCASSLEGGESDTQYFGPGTRLTVL.

J is TRBJ2-2 and V is TRBV9; 10 nucleotides align to TRBD1. This CDR3 has 16 residues. V dropped 3 bases and J dropped 3; count of bases not matched to a gene: 5. Germline V CDR1 and CDR2: SGDLS, YYNGEE. The CDR3 DNA reads as TGTGCCAGCAGCGAGGGGACAGGGGCTGACACCGGGGAGCTGTTTTTT. It yields the protein CASSEGTGADTGELFF. Looking up the rest from reference TRBV9 and TRBJ2-2 gives the full variable domain: DSGVTQTPKHLITATGQRVTLRCSPRSGDLSVYWYQQSLDQGLQFLIQYYNGEERAKGNILERFSAQQFPDLHSELNLSSLELGDSALYFCASSEGTGADTGELFFGEGSRLTVL.

The gene calls are TRBV11-2 and TRBJ2-5; TRBD2 matches 7 bases. In germline, CDR1 is SGHAT, CDR2 FQNNGV. The length of the CDR3 is 16 residues. V lost 5 bases and J lost 5; bases outside the gene matches: 14. CDR3 amino acids: CASSVWEGVVYETQYF. The DNA of the CDR3 is TGTGCCAGCAGCGTGTGGGAGGGAGTGGTTTACGAGACCCAGTACTTC.

The CDR3 is CASSDIRGQPYEQYF. The DNA for the CDR3 is TGTGCCAGCAGCGATATCAGGGGACAGCCTTACGAGCAGTACTTC. The chain is built from TRBV7-9 and TRBJ2-7, with 7 bases fitting TRBD1. With 5 bases clipped from V and 4 bases from J, the junction kept 11 bases outside the gene matches. Germline V gives CDR1 SEHNR, CDR2 FQNEAQ (reference sequence). This CDR3 region has 15 residues.

The rearrangement links TRBV7-9 to TRBJ2-5; 7 nucleotides agree with TRBD2. Germline V gives CDR1 SEHNR, CDR2 FQNEAQ (reference sequence). This CDR3 comprises 17 residues. With V trimmed by 1 base and J by 6 bases, 14 bases remained unmatched. The CDR3 is CASSLGGTSEYPKTQYF. The CDR3 nucleotides read TGTGCCAGCAGCTTAGGTGGCACTAGCGAGTACCCGAAGACCCAGTACTTC.

The V gene is TRBV2, the J gene TRBJ2-3, with D uncertain. Germline CDR1 SNHLY, CDR2 FYNNEI. Trimming removed 6 bases at V and 6 bases at J, with 7 bases between. The CDR3 runs 11 residues. The CDR3 coding sequence is TGTGCCAGCAGGTCGGTCGATACGCAGTATTTT. Translation: CASRSVDTQYF.

V is TRBV5-4 and J is TRBJ1-6; tentative D call: TRBD1 (6 bases). Trimming stripped 4 bases from V and 10 bases from J, with 15 bases between. The CDR3 loop spans 14 amino acids. The germline CDR1 and CDR2 sequences are SGHNT and YYREEE (reference sequence). The CDR3 region has the DNA TGTGCCAGCAGCCGACAGGTGTTAAGGTCACCCCTCCACTTT. It is translated as CASSRQVLRSPLHF.

The V gene is TRBV10-2, the J gene TRBJ2-3; 9 bases map to TRBD1. V was clipped by 3 bases and J by 4 bases; unmatched bases: 23. Germline values: CDR1 WSHSY, CDR2 SAAADI. This CDR3 is built from 21 residues. CDR3 sequence: CASSEVPQLSNRGLGADTQYF. CDR3 DNA: TGCGCCAGCAGTGAAGTCCCCCAACTATCCAACAGGGGGCTCGGGGCAGATACGCAGTATTTT.